This T cell receptor (beta chain) was sequenced in a study of T-cell reconstitution after alpha-beta-depleted transplantation in children. This clonotype was counted at least ten times. The antigen remains undetermined. The V gene lost 4 bases and the J gene lost 2 bases, with 13 bases spanning the gap. Germline V lookup: CDR1 SGDLS, CDR2 YYNGEE. This CDR3 spans 15 amino acids. Unique molecular identifiers were incorporated when the TCRbeta library was constructed. One entry per CDR3 protein results from TCRdb running MiXCR on the PCR reads. The table includes about 260,000 distinct CDR3 sequences, around a tenth detected once. Findings and caveats of the study: Alpha-beta T cells about two months after transplant reportedly derived from several hundred expanded graft clones. T-cell counts and diversity were attributed mostly to newly produced T cells one year after transplant. High day-60 TCRbeta diversity in some patients came from surviving recipient T cells and thymic progenitors.

The clonotype was recovered from a male patient between 2 and 10 years old who had a stem cell transplant for chronic granulomatous disease, so the T cells may come from the graft donor. The sequenced sample was peripheral blood, obtained 180 days after TCRalphabeta/CD19-depleted stem cell transplant. The gene calls are TRBV9 and TRBJ1-3; the D gene is possibly TRBD1 (5 bases). The CDR3 bases are TGTGCCAGCAGCCTCTCATGGGGGGCTGGAAACACCATATATTTT. Translating gives CASSLSWGAGNTIYF.